A selection of T cell receptor beta chains follows, all from one sample in a study of T cell responses to AZD1222 COVID-19 vaccine. The data were produced by immunoSEQ multiplex PCR, yet TCRdb's version contains in-frame clones alone and is incomplete. The data hold more than 85,000 clones, with around 90% observed a single time. The sequencing here drew on peripheral blood, taken on day 0 of AZD1222 vaccination. The receptors here all came from an adult in good health. CDR3s include the opening cysteine and the closing phenylalanine or tryptophan. A D gene is named only where the DNA matches it firmly. Not every row has a clone size; where given, it reads once, few, many or a size class.

J	size	D	V	CDR3	DNA
TRBJ2-5	-	TRBD2	TRBV2	CASSVGLAGGLETQYF	TGTGCCAGCAGTGTCGGACTAGCGGGGGGGCTGGAGACCCAGTACTTC
TRBJ1-5	-	TRBD1	TRBV19	CASSIVWGDRFHQPQHF	TGTGCCAGTAGTATAGTTTGGGGGGACAGGTTTCATCAGCCCCAGCATTTT
TRBJ2-3	-	-	TRBV12-2	CASRRCGASTDTQYF	TGTGCAAGTCGCCGATGCGGGGCCAGCACAGATACGCAGTATTTT
TRBJ1-1	-	-	TRBV6-6	CASSPFSGYTEAFF	TGTGCCAGCAGTCCCTTTTCCGGGTACACTGAAGCTTTCTTT
TRBJ1-4	-	-	TRBV11-2	CASSFSGEKLFF	TGTGCCAGCAGCTTTAGCGGGGAAAAACTGTTTTTT
TRBJ1-2	-	TRBD1	TRBV25-1	CASRGDRGAYGYTF	TGTGCCAGCAGAGGGGACAGGGGAGCCTATGGCTACACCTTC
TRBJ2-1	-	-	TRBV6-6	CASTRIAGNNEQFF	TGTGCCAGCACGCGAATAGCCGGGAACAATGAGCAGTTCTTC
TRBJ2-1	-	TRBD2	TRBV19	CASSIGTGLAGAGEQFF	TGTGCCAGTAGTATTGGGACGGGACTAGCGGGAGCAGGTGAGCAGTTCTTC
TRBJ1-6	-	-	TRBV4-1	CASSPVRGSNSPLHF	TGCGCCAGCAGCCCCGTTAGAGGGTCGAATTCACCCCTCCACTTT
TRBJ2-5	once	-	TRBV19	CASSIGEGETQYF	TGTGCCAGTAGTATTGGGGAAGGGGAGACCCAGTACTTC
TRBJ2-3	-	TRBD2	TRBV5-1	CASSFVAGDTDTQYF	TGCGCCAGCAGCTTTGTAGCGGGAGACACAGATACGCAGTATTTT
TRBJ1-2	-	-	TRBV27	CASSSGAYGYTF	TGTGCCAGCAGCTCCGGGGCCTATGGCTACACCTTC
TRBJ1-1	-	-	TRBV6-5	CASSYSEGWSTEAFF	TGTGCCAGCAGTTACTCCGAGGGTTGGAGCACTGAAGCTTTCTTT
TRBJ1-3	-	-	TRBV30	CACSPGSGGNTIYF	TGTGCCTGCTCCCCGGGCTCGGGGGGAAACACCATATATTTT
TRBJ1-4	-	-	TRBV11-2	CASSLGRTARPEKLFF	TGTGCCAGCAGCTTAGGCCGGACCGCCCGGCCTGAAAAACTGTTTTTT
TRBJ2-3	-	-	TRBV6-5	CASSLRRRASTDTQYF	TGTGCCAGCAGTTTACGCCGCCGGGCGAGCACAGATACGCAGTATTTT
TRBJ1-2	-	-	TRBV12-3/TRBV12-4	CASSLPGYGYTF	TGTGCCAGCAGTTTACCCGGCTATGGCTACACCTTC
TRBJ2-2	-	-	TRBV30	CAWSVLEVGELFF	TGTGCCTGGAGTGTACTGGAGGTCGGGGAGCTGTTTTTT
TRBJ2-1	-	-	TRBV6-2/TRBV6-3	CASSRGLYEQFF	TGTGCCAGCAGCCGTGGACTATACGAGCAGTTCTTC
TRBJ1-3	few	-	TRBV5-6	CASSRPGGSGNTIYF	TGTGCCAGCAGCCGTCCCGGGGGCTCTGGAAACACCATATATTTT
TRBJ1-2	-	-	TRBV10-1	CASTPDINYGYTF	TGCGCCAGCACCCCTGACATAAACTATGGCTACACCTTC
TRBJ2-7	-	TRBD2	TRBV7-6	CASSLAPGLASHEQYF	TGTGCCAGCAGCTTAGCCCCGGGACTAGCATCCCACGAGCAGTACTTC
TRBJ1-2	-	TRBD1	TRBV30	CAWSGHIQGIGYTF	TGTGCCTGGAGTGGTCACATACAGGGGATCGGCTACACCTTC
TRBJ1-2	-	TRBD1	TRBV6-6	CASSWGQGGNGYTF	TGTGCCAGCAGCTGGGGACAGGGGGGGAATGGCTACACCTTC
TRBJ2-1	-	TRBD2	TRBV10-1	CASSDLAGALNEQFF	TGCGCCAGCAGTGATCTAGCGGGAGCTTTAAATGAGCAGTTCTTC
TRBJ1-1	few	-	TRBV12-3/TRBV12-4	CASSFLGDTEAFF	TGTGCCAGCAGTTTTTTAGGGGACACTGAAGCTTTCTTT
TRBJ2-3	once	-	TRBV6-1	CASSEAGVGTDTQYF	TGTGCCAGCAGTGAGGCAGGAGTTGGCACAGATACGCAGTATTTT
TRBJ2-7	-	TRBD2	TRBV4-2	CASSQEMTSGGLFSYEQYF	TGTGCCAGCAGCCAAGAGATGACTAGCGGGGGGCTGTTCTCCTACGAGCAGTACTTC
TRBJ1-1	-	TRBD1	TRBV27	CASSTTGGNTEAFF	TGTGCCAGCAGTACTACAGGGGGAAACACTGAAGCTTTCTTT
TRBJ1-2	-	-	TRBV6-2/TRBV6-3	CASSYSGALYGYTF	TGTGCCAGCAGTTACTCGGGGGCCCTTTATGGCTACACCTTC
TRBJ1-6	-	TRBD1	TRBV6-5	CASSYSQGAISPLHF	TGTGCCAGCAGTTACTCTCAGGGGGCAATTTCACCCCTCCACTTT
TRBJ2-2	-	TRBD2	TRBV7-8	CASSLVAGVMTGELFF	TGTGCCAGCAGCTTAGTAGCGGGAGTAATGACCGGGGAGCTGTTTTTT
TRBJ2-2	-	-	TRBV5-1	CASSSTGLGPNTGELFF	TGCGCCAGCAGCTCCACTGGACTGGGACCGAACACCGGGGAGCTGTTTTTT
TRBJ2-1	-	-	TRBV7-3	CASSLSVPGNNEQFF	TGTGCCAGCAGCTTATCCGTCCCGGGAAACAATGAGCAGTTCTTC
TRBJ1-1	-	TRBD1	TRBV29-1	CSELGQVNTEAFF	TGCAGCGAGCTGGGACAGGTGAACACTGAAGCTTTCTTT
TRBJ2-3	-	TRBD2	TRBV4-3	CASSQGGRGAGTSGVTQYF	TGCGCCAGCAGCCAAGGAGGGAGGGGCGCCGGGACTAGCGGGGTCACGCAGTATTTT
TRBJ1-4	-	-	TRBV7-9	CASSSQSFNEKLFF	TGTGCCAGCAGCTCGCAGAGTTTTAATGAAAAACTGTTTTTT
TRBJ1-3	-	-	TRBV18	CASSPLEGAISGNTIYF	TGTGCCAGCTCACCCCTAGAAGGGGCAATCTCTGGAAACACCATATATTTT
TRBJ2-7	once	-	TRBV6-2/TRBV6-3	CASSPRKPSYEQYF	TGTGCCAGCAGCCCCAGGAAACCAAGCTACGAGCAGTACTTC